The 26 T cell receptor beta chains presented below share a single source sample, sequenced in a study of cytotoxic CD8 clonotypes in ibrutinib-treated CLL. Clones were sequenced by immunoSEQ multiplex PCR, and TCRdb holds only the in-frame ones, with some missing. The sample has 50,000 to 65,000 clones; roughly 59% are singletons. The sequenced sample was PBMCs, obtained after 12 months of ibrutinib treatment. These TCRs come from a human donor with chronic lymphocytic leukemia.

Here the CDR3 DNA reads TGTGCCAGCAGCTTAGGGACACACTACGAGCAGTACGTC. It is translated as CASSLGTHYEQYV. The gene calls are TRBV11-2 and TRBJ2-7; perhaps TRBD1 as D (5 bases). V lost 1 base and J 3 bases, leaving 7 bases between the germline ends. This CDR3 has 13 residues. Germline V lookup: CDR1 SGHAT, CDR2 FQNNGV.

The chain couples TRBV7-9 to TRBJ2-2; 9 bases are shared with TRBD2. Germline V gives CDR1 SEHNR, CDR2 FQNEAQ (reference sequence). The CDR3 sequence is 17 residues long. With 2 bases clipped from V and 3 bases from J, the junction kept 7 bases outside the gene matches. The CDR3 loop reads CASSLLLAGLDTGELFF. In nucleotides, the CDR3 is TGTGCCAGCAGCTTACTCCTAGCGGGGTTGGACACCGGGGAGCTGTTTTTT.

In this sample, this clone turned up a few times. CDR3 amino acids: CASSFPRTGMDRETQYF. The CDR3 DNA is TGTGCCAGCAGCTTTCCCCGGACAGGAATGGATCGAGAGACCCAGTACTTC. The chain uses TRBV7-9 and TRBJ2-5; TRBD1 matches at 7 bases. The germline gives CDR1 SEHNR, CDR2 FQNEAQ (reference sequence). With V trimmed by 3 bases and J by 4 bases, 14 bases remained unmatched. The CDR3 loop spans 17 amino acids. The variable domain in full, with the rest retrieved from reference TRBV7-9 and TRBJ2-5, is DTGVSQNPRHKITKRGQNVTFRCDPISEHNRLYWYRQTLGQGPEFLTYFQNEAQLEKSRLLSDRFSAERPKGSFSTLEIQRTEQGDSAMYLCASSFPRTGMDRETQYFGPGTRLLVL.

This clone has a handful of counts. This chain links TRBV7-9 with TRBJ1-1; 7 bases agree with TRBD1. The CDR3 totals 17 residues. Per germline, CDR1 SEHNR and CDR2 FQNEAQ (reference sequence). Germline trimming cut 6 bases from V and 0 bases from J; bases unmatched to any gene: 13. The CDR3 protein is CASSRARGRAMNTEAFF. CDR3 sequence (DNA): TGTGCCAGCAGTCGAGCCAGGGGGAGGGCTATGAACACTGAAGCTTTCTTT.

The chain employs TRBV5-1 and TRBJ2-3; 11 bases map to TRBD1. Per the germline V gene, CDR1 is SGHRS and CDR2 is YFSETQ. This CDR3 contains 16 residues. Trimming at V came to 5 bases and at J to 1 base, leaving 6 bases not matched to a gene. Here the CDR3 reads CASSYRGQGGTDTQYF. Written as DNA, the CDR3 is TGCGCCAGCAGTTATCGGGGACAGGGGGGCACAGATACGCAGTATTTT.

The chain uses TRBV25-1 and TRBJ2-1; the D is unclear. The ends were cut back, 1 base at V and 0 bases at J, with 4 bases in the middle. CDR3 length: 14 residues. Germline loops: CDR1 MGHDK, CDR2 SYGVNS. As DNA, the CDR3 is TGTGCCAGCAGTGAATCTATCTCCTACAATGAGCAGTTCTTC. Residues: CASSESISYNEQFF.

The J gene is TRBJ1-5, the V gene TRBV28; D gene unclear. Trimming shortened V by 8 bases and J by 3 bases, and 8 bases separated the two germline ends. Germline V lookup: CDR1 MDHEN, CDR2 SYDVKM. The CDR3 length is 12 residues. Here the CDR3 DNA reads TGTGCCAGCGGAGAGATCAATCAGCCCCAGCATTTT. This codes for CASGEINQPQHF.

V usage is TRBV9 and J usage is TRBJ1-1; D remains unclear. In germline, CDR1 is SGDLS, CDR2 YYNGEE. V gave up 4 bases and J gave up 3 bases, with 16 bases separating them. The CDR3 length is 15 residues. CDR3 coding DNA: TGTGCCAGCAGCTTAAGGTCGTGGGCCGACACTGAAGCTTTCTTT. This sequence encodes CASSLRSWADTEAFF.

The chain carries TRBV7-9 and TRBJ2-1; tentatively, D is TRBD1 (7 bases). Trimming pared 7 bases from V and 8 bases from J, leaving 15 bases between. The length of the CDR3 is 13 residues. Germline V lookup: CDR1 SEHNR, CDR2 FQNEAQ (reference sequence). CDR3 bases: TGTGCCAGCACAGGACTCAGGGGGGATGAGCAGTTCTTC. This translates into CASTGLRGDEQFF. The full variable domain, its missing parts supplied by reference TRBV7-9 and TRBJ2-1, is DTGVSQNPRHKITKRGQNVTFRCDPISEHNRLYWYRQTLGQGPEFLTYFQNEAQLEKSRLLSDRFSAERPKGSFSTLEIQRTEQGDSAMYLCASTGLRGDEQFFGPGTRLTVL.

This clone was counted a few times. V and J are TRBV10-2 and TRBJ2-2, with unresolved D. This CDR3 is built from 14 residues. Germline V CDR1 and CDR2: WSHSY, SAAADI. V was shortened by 7 bases and J by 0 bases, with 9 bases between the two germline ends. Here the CDR3 DNA reads TGCGCCAGCATGGCGGTGGCGAACACCGGGGAGCTGTTTTTT. Protein sequence: CASMAVANTGELFF.

This clone was counted only a few times. Other DNA sequences in this sample translate to the same CDR3. The rearrangement uses TRBV10-2 and TRBJ2-7; tentatively, D is TRBD1 (5 bases). Germline-derived CDR1 and CDR2 are WSHSY and SAAADI. The CDR3 spans 13 residues. The V and J ends lost 6 bases and 3 bases respectively, with 12 bases between them. CDR3 DNA sequence: TGCGCCAGCAGCGATGGACAAGGCTACGAGCAGTACGTC. It encodes CASSDGQGYEQYV.

This clone was observed a handful of times. The chain links TRBV29-1 to TRBJ2-1; 10 bases align to TRBD2. V trimming: 2 bases; J trimming: 2 bases; junction bases outside the gene matches: 9. In germline, CDR1 is SQVTM, CDR2 ANQGSEA. The length of the CDR3 is 17 residues. CDR3 bases: TGCAGCGTTGAAATGGGACTAGCGACAATAACCTACAATGAGCAGTTCTTC. Encoded protein: CSVEMGLATITYNEQFF.

This clone showed up just once. The rearrangement joins TRBV18 to TRBJ1-1; D not resolved. The CDR3 covers 13 residues. From germline, CDR1 is KGHSH and CDR2 LQKENI. V lost 3 bases and J 4 bases, leaving 9 bases between the germline ends. The chain's CDR3 is CASSPRSGTEAFF. The CDR3 DNA sequence: TGTGCCAGCTCACCGAGGAGCGGCACTGAAGCTTTCTTT.

The chain joins TRBV6-5 to TRBJ2-7; 8 nucleotides line up with TRBD1. Looked up from germline, CDR1 is MNHEY and CDR2 is SVGAGI. The V segment lost 6 bases and the J segment 2 bases; nucleotides outside the gene matches: 9. The CDR3 consists of 15 residues. The CDR3 loop is CASRQGAVGPYEQYF. The CDR3 DNA reads TGTGCCAGCAGGCAGGGGGCGGTAGGGCCCTACGAGCAGTACTTC.

This chain uses TRBV7-9 with TRBJ2-5; D possibly corresponds to TRBD1 (6 bases). Trimming stripped 6 bases from V and 2 bases from J, with 13 bases between. CDR1 and CDR2 from the germline V gene are SEHNR and FQNEAQ (reference sequence). This CDR3 has 14 residues. DNA for the CDR3: TGTGCCAGCAGTATCTTGGGGGCACAAGAGACCCAGTACTTC. Amino acids: CASSILGAQETQYF.

The rearrangement links TRBV23-1 to TRBJ1-2; D call uncertain. TRBV23-1 is flagged as an ORF with uncertain function. This CDR3 comprises 12 residues. With 7 bases removed from V and 6 bases from J, the gap between germline ends came to 12 bases. CDR3 DNA sequence: TGCGCCAGCACACGGAAACGGGATGGCTACACCTTC. Translated, it gives CASTRKRDGYTF.

The chain carries TRBV7-9 and TRBJ1-4; D is ambiguous. CDR1 and CDR2 (germline): SEHNR, FQNEAQ (reference sequence). CDR3 length: 13 amino acids. V was cut by 5 bases and J by 5 bases, with 9 bases left in between. The CDR3 nucleotides read TGTGCCAGCAGCCGAGGCGGCAATGAAAAACTGTTTTTT. Translated: CASSRGGNEKLFF.

The rearrangement links TRBV5-8 to TRBJ2-7; 7 positions agree with TRBD1. The length of the CDR3 is 15 residues. Losses at the gene ends were 4 bases for V and 2 bases for J; bases not matched to a gene: 9. Germline V gene data show CDR1 as SGHTS and CDR2 as YDEGEE. The CDR3 sequence is CASSQDRLVTYEQYF. In nucleotides, the CDR3 is TGTGCCAGCAGCCAGGACAGGTTGGTGACCTACGAGCAGTACTTC.

This clone showed up many times. The chain links TRBV5-1 to TRBJ1-2; 8 bases match TRBD1. Trimming cost V 4 bases and J 8 bases; bases outside gene matches: 10. This CDR3 comprises 14 residues. Per the germline V gene, CDR1 is SGHRS and CDR2 is YFSETQ. CDR3 DNA: TGCGCCAGCAGCGGAGAGGGGACAGGCTGGGGCTACACCTTC. Its translation: CASSGEGTGWGYTF.

V gene TRBV19 combines with J gene TRBJ2-2; tentative D call: TRBD2 (5 bases). The CDR3 contains 15 residues. Per germline, CDR1 LNHDA and CDR2 SQIVND (reference sequence). Trimming cost V 5 bases and J 1 base, with 11 bases left between them. The CDR3 protein is CASSLRGQNTGELFF. The CDR3 bases are TGTGCCAGTAGTCTCCGAGGGCAGAACACCGGGGAGCTGTTTTTT.

This clone was counted at least ten times. The rearrangement joins TRBV18 to TRBJ2-2, with 9 bases fitting TRBD1. Germline V gene data show CDR1 as KGHSH and CDR2 as LQKENI. The length of the CDR3 is 18 residues. With 6 bases clipped from V and 0 bases from J, the junction kept 11 bases outside the gene matches. CDR3 in DNA: TGTGCCAGCTCCCGATATCCCCGGGACAGGGCGAACACCGGGGAGCTGTTTTTT. It translates to CASSRYPRDRANTGELFF.

CDR3 loop: CASSPEAAGGTDTQYF. The CDR3 nucleotides are TGCGCCAGCAGCCCCGAAGCGGCGGGGGGCACAGATACGCAGTATTTT. The rearrangement uses TRBV5-1 and TRBJ2-3; 7 positions match TRBD2. After removal of 4 bases from V and 1 base from J, the junction contained 9 bases not matched to a gene. CDR3 length equals 16 residues. Per the germline V gene, CDR1 is SGHRS and CDR2 is YFSETQ.

This clone has at least ten counts. The chain is built from TRBV23-1 and TRBJ2-7; 9 bases map to TRBD1. TRBV23-1 is identified as an open reading frame with a role that is uncertain. The CDR3 runs to 22 residues. V was clipped by 1 base and J by 2 bases; unmatched bases: 24. As DNA, the CDR3 is TGCGCCAGCAGTCAATGGCCCCTACTCACCGCCCCGGGACAGGGAGTGACCTACGAGCAGTACTTC. Translated, it gives CASSQWPLLTAPGQGVTYEQYF.

This clone has ten or more counts. The genes are TRBV19 and TRBJ1-5; D unclear. The germline V gene has CDR1 LNHDA and CDR2 SQIVND (reference sequence). V was pared by 6 bases and J by 3 bases, with 15 bases between. The CDR3 totals 15 residues. CDR3 in amino acids: CASREVIGHNQPQHF. The CDR3 nucleotides read TGTGCCAGTAGGGAAGTGATCGGTCACAATCAGCCCCAGCATTTT.

The chain uses TRBV25-1 and TRBJ2-5; TRBD1 agrees at 10 bases. The CDR3 is 18 amino acids. The V gene end was trimmed by 5 bases and the J gene end by 7 bases; junction bases not matched to a gene: 19. Germline CDR1 and CDR2: MGHDK and SYGVNS. CDR3 nucleotides: TGTGCCAGCAGTCCTCCCCTAGCCGGGACAGGGGATCTGGGGACCCAGTACTTC. Protein: CASSPPLAGTGDLGTQYF.

The chain combines TRBV5-6 with TRBJ1-1; a weak D match, TRBD1 (6 bases). Trimming pared 4 bases from V and 6 bases from J, leaving 16 bases between. This CDR3 comprises 14 residues. Germline CDR1 SGHDT, CDR2 YYEEEE. CDR3 region: CASSKDGGPSEAFF. In DNA, the CDR3 is TGTGCCAGCAGCAAGGATGGGGGCCCGTCTGAAGCTTTCTTT.